These 30 T cell receptor beta chains were sequenced from one sample in a study of vaccination effects on CD4 cells after COVID-19. Their antigens remain unidentified. Assay used: immunoSEQ multiplex PCR; TCRdb lists only in-frame clones, some missing. The table records about 58,000 clones, 70% to 80% of them present only once. Subsequent to a culture period of about ten days, CD4+ T cells were isolated. The material was CD4+ T cells from PBMCs cultured without peptide, obtained before COVID-19 vaccination. Receptors originate from a human donor who received a COVID-19 vaccine.

CDR3 in DNA: TGTGCCAGCAGGGCGAAACAGACAACTAATGAAAAACTGTTTTTT. Residues: CASRAKQTTNEKLFF. The V gene is TRBV5-8, the J gene TRBJ1-4; D not resolved. This CDR3 has 15 amino acids. Germline values: CDR1 SGHTS, CDR2 YDEGEE. The germline V and J ends were trimmed by 5 bases and 0 bases, with 11 bases remaining between them.

The chain has TRBV3-1 (or the pseudogene TRBV3-2) and TRBJ2-3; D is ambiguous. The V end was cut by 6 bases, the J end by 3 bases, with 13 bases between. The CDR3 consists of 14 residues. Germline loops: CDR1 LGHDT, CDR2 YNNKEL (reference sequence). As DNA, the CDR3 is TGTGCCAGCAGGCCACCCGGGCAGACAGATACGCAGTATTTT. Translating it yields CASRPPGQTDTQYF.

This clone was detected only a few times. This chain connects TRBV11-2 to TRBJ2-5; 8 nucleotides agree with TRBD1. Trimming at V came to 5 bases and at J to 4 bases, leaving 9 bases not matched to a gene. The CDR3 is made up of 15 amino acids. The germline V gene has CDR1 SGHAT and CDR2 FQNNGV. Here the CDR3 DNA reads TGTGCCAGCAGCCCGGGGACAGGAGGGAGAGAGACCCAGTACTTC. It encodes CASSPGTGGRETQYF.

This chain uses TRBV20-1 with TRBJ2-2; D gene uncertain. The CDR3 is 12 amino acids. CDR1 is DFQATT, CDR2 SNEGSKA, per germline (reference sequence). Trimming took 3 bases from V and 1 from J, leaving 3 bases between them. The CDR3 nucleotides read TGCAGTGCTAGTAGGAACACCGGGGAGCTGTTTTTT. Translated, it gives CSASRNTGELFF.

This chain links TRBV7-6 with TRBJ2-2; D possibly corresponds to TRBD1 (5 bases). Germline CDR1 and CDR2: SGHVS and FNYEAQ. V lost 5 bases to trimming and J lost 1 base, with 11 bases between them. The CDR3 runs 15 residues. CDR3 sequence reads: CASSPDIMNTGELFF. CDR3 DNA: TGTGCCAGCAGCCCGGACATAATGAACACCGGGGAGCTGTTTTTT. Full variable domain (rest looked up from reference TRBV7-6 and TRBJ2-2): GAGVSQSPRYKVTKRGQDVALRCDPISGHVSLYWYRQALGQGPEFLTYFNYEAQQDKSGLPNDRFSAERPEGSISTLTIQRTEQRDSAMYRCASSPDIMNTGELFFGEGSRLTVL.

This chain uses TRBV24-1 with TRBJ2-3; a weak D match, TRBD1 (5 bases). Germline CDR1 KGHDR, CDR2 SFDVKD. Deletions cut 4 bases from V and 2 bases from J, with 15 bases between. This CDR3 spans 16 amino acids. The CDR3 loop is CATSDPGHDHTDTQYF. In DNA form, the CDR3 reads TGTGCCACCAGTGACCCAGGACACGACCACACAGATACGCAGTATTTT.

The chain couples TRBV7-8 to TRBJ1-5, with a tentative D call TRBD1 (6 bases). CDR3 length: 15 amino acids. CDR1 SGHVS and CDR2 FQNEAQ come from the germline V gene. Trimming left V 1 base short and J 7 bases short, with 14 bases between. CDR3 DNA sequence: TGTGCCAGCAGCTTAGACAGGGATGGGTGGCAGCCCCAGCATTTT. Translating gives CASSLDRDGWQPQHF.

This chain uses TRBV12-5 with TRBJ2-5, with D possibly being TRBD1 (5 bases). V lost 6 bases to trimming and J lost 5 bases, with 13 bases between them. The germline CDR1 and CDR2 sequences are LGHNT and FRNRAP. This CDR3 region has 13 residues. The DNA for the CDR3 is TGTGCTAGTGGCTTGTATGGGGCCGAGACCCAGTACTTC. Protein sequence: CASGLYGAETQYF.

The rearrangement links TRBV19 to TRBJ2-3; 10 bases align to TRBD2. Per the germline V gene, CDR1 is LNHDA and CDR2 is SQIVND (reference sequence). V shed 9 bases and J 2 bases; nucleotides not matched to a gene: 5. The CDR3 sequence is 14 residues long. CDR3 residues: CASTTSGDTDTQYF. In DNA, the CDR3 is TGTGCCAGCACTACTAGCGGGGACACAGATACGCAGTATTTT. The entire variable domain, with the rest obtained from reference TRBV19 and TRBJ2-3, is as follows: DGGITQSPKYLFRKEGQNVTLSCEQNLNHDAMYWYRQDPGQGLRLIYYSQIVNDFQKGDIAEGYSVSREKKESFPLTVTSAQKNPTAFYLCASTTSGDTDTQYFGPGTRLTVL.

The chain has TRBV7-2 and TRBJ2-2; 7 positions match TRBD2. The CDR3 contains 15 residues. Germline CDR1 is SGHTA and CDR2 is FQGNSA. V was clipped by 5 bases and J by 0 bases; unmatched bases: 3. In DNA, the CDR3 is TGTGCCAGCAGCAGCGGGGACGCGAACACCGGGGAGCTGTTTTTT. It encodes CASSSGDANTGELFF.

The gene calls are TRBV5-1 and TRBJ1-1, with TRBD1 matching 7 bases. The germline V gene encodes CDR1 SGHRS and CDR2 YFSETQ. V dropped 3 bases and J dropped 4; count of bases not matched to a gene: 9. This CDR3 contains 15 residues. CDR3 nucleotides: TGCGCCAGCAGCTGGAAAACAGGGGTGGGCACTGAAGCTTTCTTT. As protein: CASSWKTGVGTEAFF. Drawing the rest from reference TRBV5-1 and TRBJ1-1, the complete variable domain is KAGVTQTPRYLIKTRGQQVTLSCSPISGHRSVSWYQQTPGQGLQFLFEYFSETQRNKGNFPGRFSGRQFSNSRSEMNVSTLELGDSALYLCASSWKTGVGTEAFFGQGTRLTVV.

This rearrangement joins TRBV5-1 to TRBJ1-6; D ambiguous. Germline assignment: CDR1 SGHRS and CDR2 YFSETQ. V was cut by 4 bases and J by 3 bases, with 8 bases left in between. The CDR3 length is 14 residues. The CDR3 DNA reads TGCGCCAGCAGCGTCCGGGACTATAATTCACCCCTCCACTTT. Its translation: CASSVRDYNSPLHF.

The chain couples TRBV30 to TRBJ1-4; possibly TRBD1 for D (6 bases). CDR3 length equals 12 residues. Trimming shortened V by 5 bases and J by 7 bases, and 11 bases separated the two germline ends. CDR1 and CDR2 (germline): GTSNPN, SVGIG (reference sequence). The CDR3 reads CAWDRPGEKLFF. In DNA, the CDR3 is TGTGCCTGGGACAGGCCAGGTGAAAAACTGTTTTTT.

The J gene is TRBJ2-6, the V gene TRBV19; 10 bases map to TRBD2. In germline, CDR1 is LNHDA, CDR2 SQIVND (reference sequence). The CDR3 covers 18 residues. The V segment lost 0 bases and the J segment 0 bases; nucleotides outside the gene matches: 2. The CDR3 region is CASSIEIAGGSGANVLTF. CDR3 sequence (DNA): TGTGCCAGTAGTATAGAGATAGCGGGGGGCTCTGGGGCCAACGTCCTGACTTTC. Using reference TRBV19 and TRBJ2-6 for the parts outside the CDR3, the full variable domain is DGGITQSPKYLFRKEGQNVTLSCEQNLNHDAMYWYRQDPGQGLRLIYYSQIVNDFQKGDIAEGYSVSREKKESFPLTVTSAQKNPTAFYLCASSIEIAGGSGANVLTFGAGSRLTVL.

The rearrangement joins TRBV6-5 to TRBJ1-6; D unclear. V lost 3 bases, J lost 3 bases, and 12 bases lay in between. Germline lookup yields CDR1 MNHEY and CDR2 SVGAGI. This CDR3 has 16 amino acids. The CDR3 spells CASSYGNRLYNSPLHF. As DNA, the CDR3 is TGTGCCAGCAGTTATGGAAACAGACTCTATAATTCACCCCTCCACTTT.

The sample holds one count of this clone. The gene calls are TRBV19 and TRBJ2-5, with TRBD1 matching 8 bases. This CDR3 is built from 13 residues. Trimming at V came to 7 bases and at J to 3 bases, leaving 4 bases not matched to a gene. The germline CDR1 and CDR2 sequences are LNHDA and SQIVND (reference sequence). The CDR3 here is CASIGQGKETQYF. CDR3 in DNA: TGTGCCAGTATAGGACAGGGTAAAGAGACCCAGTACTTC.

The chain links TRBV6-6 to TRBJ1-5, with D possibly matching TRBD1 (5 bases). The germline CDR1 and CDR2 sequences are MNHNY and SVGAGI (reference sequence). The ends were cut back, 3 bases at V and 2 bases at J, with 14 bases in the middle. CDR3 length equals 16 residues. The CDR3: CASSYAQGSRNQPQHF. Written as DNA, the CDR3 is TGTGCCAGCAGTTATGCCCAGGGAAGTCGCAATCAGCCCCAGCATTTT.

V is TRBV2 and J is TRBJ2-5; D not certain. V dropped 6 bases and J dropped 2 bases, with 4 bases sitting between them. The CDR3 is made up of 11 amino acids. The germline CDR1 and CDR2 sequences are SNHLY and FYNNEI. CDR3 sequence reads: CASSLQETQYF. The CDR3 bases are TGTGCCAGCAGCTTACAAGAGACCCAGTACTTC.

V is TRBV5-1 and J is TRBJ1-2; 9 bases match TRBD1. The CDR3 extends over 15 amino acids. The V gene's germline CDR1 is SGHRS and CDR2 YFSETQ. With 4 bases clipped from V and 7 bases from J, the junction kept 11 bases outside the gene matches. The CDR3 nucleotides read TGCGCCAGCAGCAACCGGACAGGGGACATCGCTGGCTACACCTTC. Protein sequence: CASSNRTGDIAGYTF. The variable domain in full, completed from reference TRBV5-1 and TRBJ1-2, reads KAGVTQTPRYLIKTRGQQVTLSCSPISGHRSVSWYQQTPGQGLQFLFEYFSETQRNKGNFPGRFSGRQFSNSRSEMNVSTLELGDSALYLCASSNRTGDIAGYTFGSGTRLTVV.

The sample holds a few counts of this clone. The V and J genes are TRBV30 and TRBJ1-5; the D gene is possibly TRBD1 (5 bases). There are 14 residues in the CDR3. Trimming removed 1 base at V and 2 bases at J, with 9 bases between. Germline V gene lookup returns CDR1 GTSNPN and CDR2 SVGIG (reference sequence). The CDR3 sequence: CAWSGQLGNQPQHF. CDR3 bases: TGTGCCTGGAGTGGACAGTTGGGCAATCAGCCCCAGCATTTT.

The genes are TRBV5-4 and TRBJ2-5; maybe TRBD1 (6 bases). The V and J ends lost 4 bases and 5 bases respectively, with 9 bases between them. The CDR3 has 12 residues. CDR1 SGHNT and CDR2 YYREEE come from the germline V gene (reference sequence). The DNA of the CDR3 is TGTGCCAGCAGCCTACAGGGTGAGACCCAGTACTTC. This encodes CASSLQGETQYF.

The chain carries TRBV5-1 and TRBJ2-7; D remains ambiguous. Germline V lookup: CDR1 SGHRS, CDR2 YFSETQ. The CDR3 spans 14 residues. V lost 4 bases and J lost 6, with 17 bases in between. CDR3 region: CASSPGPPLREQYV. CDR3 nucleotide sequence: TGCGCCAGCAGCCCTGGCCCCCCCCTACGCGAGCAGTACGTC.

J is TRBJ2-2 and V is TRBV6-5; no definite D call. The germline V gene has CDR1 MNHEY and CDR2 SVGAGI. Trimming shortened V by 9 bases and J by 10 bases, and 15 bases separated the two germline ends. The CDR3 consists of 12 residues. The CDR3 sequence is CASGEVVAELFF. DNA for the CDR3: TGTGCCAGTGGAGAGGTGGTGGCGGAGCTGTTTTTT.

This clone has only a few counts. The gene calls are TRBV18 and TRBJ1-5, with 7 bases aligning to TRBD1. Germline V CDR1 and CDR2: KGHSH, LQKENI. This CDR3 comprises 13 residues. J gave up 5 bases and V 6 bases, and 4 bases lay outside the gene matches. Here the CDR3 reads CASSRDRDQPQHF. The DNA of the CDR3 is TGTGCCAGCTCCCGCGACAGGGATCAGCCCCAGCATTTT.

The rearrangement links TRBV5-1 to TRBJ2-1, with D perhaps TRBD1 (5 bases). The V and J ends lost 2 bases and 2 bases respectively, with 8 bases between them. In germline, CDR1 is SGHRS, CDR2 YFSETQ. The CDR3 runs 14 residues. The CDR3 region is CASSLGVPYNEQFF. CDR3 DNA: TGCGCCAGCAGCTTAGGGGTCCCCTACAATGAGCAGTTCTTC. Full variable domain (outside the CDR3, taken from reference TRBV5-1 and TRBJ2-1): KAGVTQTPRYLIKTRGQQVTLSCSPISGHRSVSWYQQTPGQGLQFLFEYFSETQRNKGNFPGRFSGRQFSNSRSEMNVSTLELGDSALYLCASSLGVPYNEQFFGPGTRLTVL.

This chain links TRBV3-1 (or the pseudogene TRBV3-2) with TRBJ1-5; 7 bases map to TRBD1. The V gene end was trimmed by 4 bases and the J gene end by 1 base; junction bases not matched to a gene: 1. The CDR3 covers 14 residues. Germline CDR1 LGHDT, CDR2 YNNKEL (reference sequence). The CDR3 spells CASSRGQSNQPQHF. The DNA for the CDR3 is TGTGCCAGCAGCCGGGGACAGAGCAATCAGCCCCAGCATTTT.

This clone has a handful of counts. The genes are TRBV11-2 and TRBJ1-1; D is uncertain. Trimming took 5 bases from V and 0 from J, leaving 13 bases between them. The CDR3 covers 15 residues. Germline V lookup: CDR1 SGHAT, CDR2 FQNNGV. In DNA form, the CDR3 reads TGTGCCAGCAGCCCAAGGAAACTCATGAACACTGAAGCTTTCTTT. Protein: CASSPRKLMNTEAFF. The full variable domain, with the rest looked up from reference TRBV11-2 and TRBJ1-1, is EAGVAQSPRYKIIEKRQSVAFWCNPISGHATLYWYQQILGQGPKLLIQFQNNGVVDDSQLPKDRFSAERLKGVDSTLKIQPAKLEDSAVYLCASSPRKLMNTEAFFGQGTRLTVV.

This rearrangement joins TRBV5-1 to TRBJ2-2; possibly TRBD1 for D (5 bases). V gave up 0 bases and J gave up 2 bases, with 8 bases separating them. CDR1 is SGHRS, CDR2 YFSETQ, per germline. This CDR3 is 15 amino acids long. CDR3 in amino acids: CASSLVTVNTGELFF. CDR3 nucleotides: TGCGCCAGCAGCTTGGTGACAGTCAACACCGGGGAGCTGTTTTTT.

The chain employs TRBV5-8 and TRBJ2-3, with TRBD2 identical over 7 bases. The ends lost 4 bases at V and 1 base at J; junction bases unmatched: 9. Germline CDR1 reads SGHTS; CDR2 reads YDEGEE. CDR3 length: 16 amino acids. CDR3 sequence: CASSPLVAGGTDTQYF. The DNA of the CDR3 is TGTGCCAGCAGCCCGCTAGTGGCGGGGGGCACAGATACGCAGTATTTT.

V is TRBV7-3 and J is TRBJ2-1; possibly TRBD1 for D (7 bases). The CDR3 extends over 14 amino acids. Germline CDR1 SGHTA, CDR2 FQGTGA. Trimming shortened V by 5 bases and J by 7 bases, and 15 bases separated the two germline ends. Here the CDR3 reads CASSPQTGRNEQFF. The DNA of the CDR3 is TGTGCCAGCAGCCCGCAGACAGGGAGGAATGAGCAGTTCTTC.